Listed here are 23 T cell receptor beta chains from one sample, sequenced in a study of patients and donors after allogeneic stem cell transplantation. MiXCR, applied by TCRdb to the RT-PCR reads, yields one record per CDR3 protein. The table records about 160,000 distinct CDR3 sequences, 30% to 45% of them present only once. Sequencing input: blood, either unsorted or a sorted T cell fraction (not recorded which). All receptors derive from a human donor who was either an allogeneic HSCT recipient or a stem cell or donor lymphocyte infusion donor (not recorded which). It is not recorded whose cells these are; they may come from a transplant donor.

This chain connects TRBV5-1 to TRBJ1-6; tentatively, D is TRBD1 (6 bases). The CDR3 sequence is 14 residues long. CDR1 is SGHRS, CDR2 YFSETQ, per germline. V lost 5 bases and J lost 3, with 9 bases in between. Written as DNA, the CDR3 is TGCGCCAGCAGAGAGGGGGACTATAATTCACCCCTCCACTTT. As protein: CASREGDYNSPLHF.

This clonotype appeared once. The CDR3 region has the DNA TGTGCCAGCAGCTTAACTGCTCCGGGACTAGCCAACACAGATACGCAGTATTTT. This gives the protein CASSLTAPGLANTDTQYF. The chain carries TRBV7-3 and TRBJ2-3; 9 bases line up with TRBD2. CDR1 and CDR2 from the germline V gene are SGHTA and FQGTGA. The CDR3 has 18 amino acids. V was clipped by 0 bases and J by 2 bases; unmatched bases: 9.

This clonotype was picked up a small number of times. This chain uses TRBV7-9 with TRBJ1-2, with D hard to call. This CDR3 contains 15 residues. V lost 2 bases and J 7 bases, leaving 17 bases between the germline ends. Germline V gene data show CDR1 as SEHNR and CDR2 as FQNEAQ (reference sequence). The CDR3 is CASSLLVTGYGGYTF. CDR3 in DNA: TGTGCCAGCAGCTTACTAGTCACGGGCTATGGTGGCTACACCTTC.

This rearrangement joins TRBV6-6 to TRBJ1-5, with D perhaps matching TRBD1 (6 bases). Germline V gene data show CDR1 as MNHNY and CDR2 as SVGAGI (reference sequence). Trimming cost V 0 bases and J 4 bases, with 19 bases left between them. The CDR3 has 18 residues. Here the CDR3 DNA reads TGTGCCAGCAGTTACTCTACAGGGATTAAAGGAGTAAATCAGCCCCAGCATTTT. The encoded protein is CASSYSTGIKGVNQPQHF.

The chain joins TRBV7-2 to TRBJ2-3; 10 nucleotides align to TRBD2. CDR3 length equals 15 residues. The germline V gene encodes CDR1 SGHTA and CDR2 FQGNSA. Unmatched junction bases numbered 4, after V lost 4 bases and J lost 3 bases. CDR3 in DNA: TGTGCCAGCAGCTGGAGCGGGGGGGTAACAGATACGCAGTATTTT. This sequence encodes CASSWSGGVTDTQYF.

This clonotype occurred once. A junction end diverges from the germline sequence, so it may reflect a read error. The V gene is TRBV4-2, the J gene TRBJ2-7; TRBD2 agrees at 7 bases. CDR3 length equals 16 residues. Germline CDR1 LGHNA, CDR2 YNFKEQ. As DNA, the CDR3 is TGTGCTAGCAGTCCAGAAGCCGGGACTATTCCCTACGAGCAGTACTTC. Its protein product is CASSPEAGTIPYEQYF.

The CDR3 DNA reads as TGTGCCAGCAGCCAACTGCCGGGACAAAAAAACATTCAGTACTTC. Translating gives CASSQLPGQKNIQYF. J is TRBJ2-4 and V is TRBV14; tentatively, D is TRBD1 (6 bases). Trimming pared 2 bases from V and 4 bases from J, leaving 12 bases between. Germline V gives CDR1 SGHDN, CDR2 FVKESK. CDR3 size: 15 residues.

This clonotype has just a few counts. This CDR3 reads CSVSGVGPMGTEAFF. The CDR3 nucleotides read TGCAGCGTTAGCGGGGTGGGCCCTATGGGCACTGAAGCTTTCTTT. The chain links TRBV29-1 to TRBJ1-1; D uncertain. Trimming left V 5 bases short and J 4 bases short, with 20 bases between. Germline V CDR1 and CDR2: SQVTM, ANQGSEA. The CDR3 covers 15 residues.

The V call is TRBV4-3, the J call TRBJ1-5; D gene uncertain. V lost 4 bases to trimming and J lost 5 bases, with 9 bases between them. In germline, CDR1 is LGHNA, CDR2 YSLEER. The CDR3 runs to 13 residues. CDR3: CASSRRVYQPQHF. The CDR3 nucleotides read TGCGCCAGCAGCCGAAGGGTCTATCAGCCCCAGCATTTT.

The CDR3 DNA reads as TGTGCCAGCAGCGCACGACGGACTAGCGGGGGGAGGCGCTACAATGAGCAGTTCTTC. Encoded protein: CASSARRTSGGRRYNEQFF. This chain connects TRBV2 to TRBJ2-1; 14 bases are a match to TRBD2. Trimming took 6 bases from V and 3 from J; bases not matched to a gene: 13. CDR1 and CDR2 from the germline V gene are SNHLY and FYNNEI. The length of the CDR3 is 19 residues.

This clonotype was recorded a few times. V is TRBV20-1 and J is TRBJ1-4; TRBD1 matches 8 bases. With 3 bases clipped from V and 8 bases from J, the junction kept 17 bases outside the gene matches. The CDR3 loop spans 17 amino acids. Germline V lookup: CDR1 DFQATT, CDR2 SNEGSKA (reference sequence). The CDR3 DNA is TGCAGTGCTAGGACAGGGGAAAGGGCATTAAGTGGAGAAAAACTGTTTTTT. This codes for CSARTGERALSGEKLFF.

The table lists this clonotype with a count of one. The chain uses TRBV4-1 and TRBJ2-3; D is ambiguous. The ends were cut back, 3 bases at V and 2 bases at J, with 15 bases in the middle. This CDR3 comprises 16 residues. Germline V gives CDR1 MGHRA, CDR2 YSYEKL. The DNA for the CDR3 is TGCGCCAGCAGCCACACCATTGCAGCCGTCACAGATACGCAGTATTTT. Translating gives CASSHTIAAVTDTQYF.

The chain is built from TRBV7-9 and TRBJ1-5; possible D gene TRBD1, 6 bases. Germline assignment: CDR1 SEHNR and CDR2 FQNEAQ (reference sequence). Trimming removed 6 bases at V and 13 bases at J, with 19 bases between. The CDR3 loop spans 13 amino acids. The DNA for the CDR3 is TGTGCCAGCAGTACGGTAGGGGGATCCTTTCAGCATTTT. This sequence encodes CASSTVGGSFQHF.

The CDR3 bases are TGTGCCACCAGTGAAGGCCTGGGCGAGCAGTACTTC. It yields the protein CATSEGLGEQYF. The rearrangement joins TRBV24-1 to TRBJ2-7, with D unresolved. V was pared by 4 bases and J by 6 bases, with 9 bases between. Germline V gene lookup returns CDR1 KGHDR and CDR2 SFDVKD. The CDR3 contains 12 residues.

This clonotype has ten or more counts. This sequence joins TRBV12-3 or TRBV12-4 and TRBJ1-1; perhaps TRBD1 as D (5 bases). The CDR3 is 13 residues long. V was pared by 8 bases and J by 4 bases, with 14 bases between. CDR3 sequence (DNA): TGTGCCAGCGGATCAGGGAGTGGCACTGAAGCTTTCTTT. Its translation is CASGSGSGTEAFF.

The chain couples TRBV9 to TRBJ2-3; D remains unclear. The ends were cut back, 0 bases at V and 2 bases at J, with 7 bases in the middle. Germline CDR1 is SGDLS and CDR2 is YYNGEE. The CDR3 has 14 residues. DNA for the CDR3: TGTGCCAGCAGCGTAGTTCCGGACACAGATACGCAGTATTTT. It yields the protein CASSVVPDTDTQYF. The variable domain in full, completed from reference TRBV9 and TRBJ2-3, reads DSGVTQTPKHLITATGQRVTLRCSPRSGDLSVYWYQQSLDQGLQFLIQYYNGEERAKGNILERFSAQQFPDLHSELNLSSLELGDSALYFCASSVVPDTDTQYFGPGTRLTVL.

The CDR3 loop is CASSQYAGAGNDIPYNEQFF. The DNA for the CDR3 is TGTGCCAGCAGCCAATACGCCGGCGCGGGGAATGATATACCCTACAATGAGCAGTTCTTC. The chain employs TRBV3-1 and TRBJ2-1; tentatively, D is TRBD2 (6 bases). CDR1 is LGHDT and CDR2 is YNNKEL in the germline V gene (reference sequence). Trimming took off 2 bases at V and 2 bases at J, with 25 bases between the two ends. This CDR3 comprises 20 residues.

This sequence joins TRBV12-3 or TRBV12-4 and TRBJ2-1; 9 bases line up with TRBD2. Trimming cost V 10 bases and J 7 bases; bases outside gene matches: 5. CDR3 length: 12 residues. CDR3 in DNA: TGTGCCACGCAGCGGGGGGCGAATGAGCAGTTCTTC. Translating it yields CATQRGANEQFF.

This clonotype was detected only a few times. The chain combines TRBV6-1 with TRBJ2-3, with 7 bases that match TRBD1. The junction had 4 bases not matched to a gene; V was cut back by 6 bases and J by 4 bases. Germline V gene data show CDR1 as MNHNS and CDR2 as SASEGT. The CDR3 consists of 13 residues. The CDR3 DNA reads TGTGCCAGCAGAACAGGGGAATCAGATACGCAGTATTTT. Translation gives CASRTGESDTQYF.

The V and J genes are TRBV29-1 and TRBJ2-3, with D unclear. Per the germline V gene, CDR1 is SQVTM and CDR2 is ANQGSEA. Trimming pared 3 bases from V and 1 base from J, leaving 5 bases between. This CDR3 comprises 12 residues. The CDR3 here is CSVDEGTDTQYF. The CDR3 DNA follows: TGCAGCGTTGATGAGGGCACAGATACGCAGTATTTT.

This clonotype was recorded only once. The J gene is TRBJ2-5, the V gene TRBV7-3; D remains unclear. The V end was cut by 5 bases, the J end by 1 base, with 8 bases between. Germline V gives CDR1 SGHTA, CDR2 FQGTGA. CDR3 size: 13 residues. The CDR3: CASSPQPQETQYF. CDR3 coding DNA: TGTGCCAGCAGCCCCCAGCCCCAAGAGACCCAGTACTTC. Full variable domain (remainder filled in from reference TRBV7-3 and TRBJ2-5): GAGVSQTPSNKVTEKGKYVELRCDPISGHTALYWYRQSLGQGPEFLIYFQGTGAADDSGLPNDRFFAVRPEGSVSTLKIQRTERGDSAVYLCASSPQPQETQYFGPGTRLLVL.

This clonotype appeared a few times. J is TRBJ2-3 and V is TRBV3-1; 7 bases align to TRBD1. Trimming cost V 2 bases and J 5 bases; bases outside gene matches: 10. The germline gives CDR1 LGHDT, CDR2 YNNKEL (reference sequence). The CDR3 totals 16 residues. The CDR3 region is CASSQPLRTGGDTQYF. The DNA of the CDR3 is TGTGCCAGCAGCCAACCGTTAAGGACAGGTGGAGATACGCAGTATTTT.

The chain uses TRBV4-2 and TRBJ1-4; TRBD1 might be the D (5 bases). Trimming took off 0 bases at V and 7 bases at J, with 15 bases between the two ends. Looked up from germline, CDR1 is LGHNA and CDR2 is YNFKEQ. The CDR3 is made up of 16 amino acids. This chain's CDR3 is CASSQELRGKSEKLFF. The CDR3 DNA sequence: TGTGCCAGCAGCCAAGAATTAAGGGGAAAGAGTGAAAAACTGTTTTTT.